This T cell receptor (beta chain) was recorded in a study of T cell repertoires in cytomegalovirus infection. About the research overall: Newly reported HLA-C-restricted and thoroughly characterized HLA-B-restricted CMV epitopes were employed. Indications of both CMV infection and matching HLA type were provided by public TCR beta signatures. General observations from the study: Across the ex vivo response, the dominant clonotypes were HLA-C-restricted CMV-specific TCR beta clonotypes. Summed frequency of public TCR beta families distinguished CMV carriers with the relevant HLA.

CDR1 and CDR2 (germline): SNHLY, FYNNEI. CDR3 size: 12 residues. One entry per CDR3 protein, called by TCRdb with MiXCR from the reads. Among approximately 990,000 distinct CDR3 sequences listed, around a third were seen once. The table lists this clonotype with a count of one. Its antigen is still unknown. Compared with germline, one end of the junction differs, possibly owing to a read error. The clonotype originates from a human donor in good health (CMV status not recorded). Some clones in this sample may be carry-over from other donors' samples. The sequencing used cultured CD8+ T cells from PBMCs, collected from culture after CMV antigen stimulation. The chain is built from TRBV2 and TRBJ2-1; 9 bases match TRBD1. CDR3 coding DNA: TGTACCAGCTTAACGAGGGACAGGGTTCAATTCTTC. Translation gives CTSLTRDRVQFF.